This T cell receptor (beta chain) originates from a study of blood T cell repertoires in COVID-19 (dated by TCRdb to 2019 to 2021). With respect to the entire study: The collaborator samples originated in the United States, Italy and Spain and spanned the acute and convalescent phases of COVID-19. Where HLA class I and class II types were available, the types were taken from metadata supplied by the sample provider, not from assay-based typing. Subjects who had been exposed to COVID-19, were actively infected with it, or had recovered from it provided the deeply sampled blood TCRbeta repertoires that made up the dataset. The material from the prospective study consisted of cDNA or gDNA derived from T cells, B-cell-depleted T cells, or PBMCs. Samples were obtained from the ongoing ImmuneRACE study (first 160 participants) and from over a thousand subjects provided by 6 global collaborators. The repertoires were made available in a free public database intended to serve as a resource for research on the immune response to SARS-CoV-2. Nearly every sample came with metadata listing a de-identified subject ID, COVID-19 status, age in years and sex.

The investigation overall reported the following: How much clinical and demographic metadata was included differed by source and by participant, and the metadata was provided uncurated.

Remarks on this clone: The antigen it binds to is not known. No much larger clone is present one base from it, and per-base qualities are unavailable. This sample also contains other DNA sequences that code for the same CDR3.

At one collaborating source in Seattle, patients were enrolled during active infection and were followed longitudinally through the course of disease. Collaborating institutions collected whole blood in K2EDTA tubes following their own protocols. For TCRbeta analysis, collaborator samples were shipped as frozen whole blood, as isolated PBMCs, or as DNA extracted from either sample type. TCRbeta CDR3 regions were amplified from genomic DNA by means of the immunoSEQ Assay, a bias-controlled multiplex PCR. Per the authors' processing: The number of nucleated cells in each sample was estimated by amplification of reference gene primers within the assay. To quantify the absolute abundance of each unique TCRbeta CDR3 rearrangement, sequence reads were collapsed and filtered. Productive Simpson clonality was computed per sample as the square root of Simpson's diversity index over productive rearrangements. As stored in TCRdb, this immuneACCESS dataset retains in-frame rearrangements with V and J assigned. A fraction of the clones does not appear; measured against another copy, unresolved V genes explain less than half of the discrepancy, and the remainder lacks a known reason. V, J and clone size derive from that table, while D and trimming were established from the DNA sequence. The sample table shows about 280,000 clones, and 86% are seen once. The ten largest account for 10% to 15% of the sample.

Including the terminal cysteine and phenylalanine, the CDR3 comprises 11 residues. Only the CDR3 DNA is retained, 33 bases long and in frame from the first base. The germline V gene yields SQVTM for CDR1 and ANQGSEA for CDR2. V lost 6 bases and J lost 5 bases, and the count of bases not matched to a germline gene is 3. This chain is built from TRBV29-1 and TRBJ2-7, with 8 bases matching TRBD1. The sequence was collected from a woman in her seventies with COVID-19, enrolled during active disease. The sample was peripheral blood. The DNA sequence is given as TGCAGCGTCACGGACAGGGACGAGCAGTACTTC. Translated, this gives CSVTDRDEQYF.